This T cell receptor (beta chain) stems from a study of Ad26.COV2.S vaccination and SARS-CoV-2 variants. About the study: Trial arm assignment for the donor was COV1001 Ad26.COV2.S. Dosing was one shot or two shots 56 days apart.

Specified treatment: roughly 18 received Ad26.COV2.S at low or high dose, single or two shots; roughly five received placebo; per-sample allocation not given. It was on day 63 after the first vaccine or placebo injection that samples were taken. Ad26.COV2.S expressed prefusion-stabilized spike from the original Wuhan strain. Regarding the study as a whole: Using TCR breadth and depth analyses may have led to underestimated total T cell responses.

About this clone itself: Its antigen is not identified.

Assay: immunoSEQ multiplex PCR; the TCRdb copy retains only in-frame clones and omits some. Of about 250,000 clones in the sample, about 89% are singletons; the top ten hold approximately 3.4%. V gave up 4 bases and J gave up 4 bases, with 11 bases separating them. The CDR3 totals 14 residues. Per germline, CDR1 LGHDT and CDR2 YNNKEL (reference sequence). Material: peripheral blood, obtained in a trial of Ad26.COV2.S vaccine versus placebo. The J gene is TRBJ1-5, the V gene TRBV3-1 (or the pseudogene TRBV3-2); D is uncertain. The TCR comes from a person aged 18 to 59 who received the Ad26.COV2.S COVID-19 vaccine or a placebo. CDR3 coding DNA: TGTGCCAGCAGCCCCCGCGTGGGGAATCAGCCCCAGCATTTT. Translation gives CASSPRVGNQPQHF.